This entry features one TCR beta chain sequence. What it recognizes is unknown. TCRdb reprocessed the RT-PCR reads via MiXCR and lists one record per CDR3 protein. Of about 190,000 distinct CDR3 sequences listed, approximately 14% are singletons. CDR3 size: 14 residues. J lost 11 bases, V lost 4 bases, and 10 bases had no gene match. Germline V lookup: CDR1 KGHDR, CDR2 SFDVKD. This record belongs to a study of response to subunit inactivated influenza vaccine. Regarding the study as a whole: Only a handful of new T cells, the authors suggested, are recruited with each seasonal influenza vaccination.

The specimen was CD8+ T cells sorted from PBMCs, collected roughly 5 days after vaccination. This sequence joins TRBV24-1 and TRBJ1-5, with 7 bases lining up with TRBD1. The receptor's source is a man in his fifties or sixties who received an inactivated influenza vaccine. In DNA form, the CDR3 reads TGTGCCACCAGTGACACCGACAGGGTATCGGCCCAGCATTTT. It yields the protein CATSDTDRVSAQHF.